The next 13 T cell receptor beta chains were all read from a single sample in a study of T cell responses to AZD1222 COVID-19 vaccine listed by TCRdb under 2021. Library generation was performed with the immunoSEQ multiplex PCR assay. TCRdb stores this immuneACCESS table with in-frame sequences only. Part of the clones is absent; in the studies checked, under half of the shortfall reflects unresolved V genes, and no reason is known for the rest. This sample holds roughly 70,000 clones; roughly nine tenths were observed only once. The ten largest account for over 7.5% of the sample. In the paper's terms, the time point label means: about 28 days (+/-7) after the second vaccine dose. Sequencing was performed on peripheral blood, taken 28 days after the second AZD1222 dose. Receptors were obtained from an adult who received the AZD1222 COVID-19 vaccine.

The chain joins TRBV18 to TRBJ2-1, with TRBD2 identical over 15 bases. Germline lookup yields CDR1 KGHSH and CDR2 LQKENI. V gave up 3 bases and J gave up 6 bases; unmatched junction bases: 6. The CDR3 spans 17 residues. The CDR3: CASSPTTGLAGGNEQFF. The CDR3 coding sequence is TGTGCCAGCTCACCTACTACGGGACTAGCGGGGGGCAATGAGCAGTTCTTC.

CDR3 nucleotides: TGTGCCAGCAGTTTATCGTGGCTGGGCTCGAACACTGAAGCTTTCTTT. Its translation is CASSLSWLGSNTEAFF. The genes are TRBV27 and TRBJ1-1, with no clear D. CDR1 MNHEY and CDR2 SMNVEV come from the germline V gene (reference sequence). The length of the CDR3 is 16 residues. V lost 0 bases to trimming and J lost 1 base, with 12 bases between them.

This clone was counted a single time. The chain employs TRBV24-1 and TRBJ2-2; 7 bases fit TRBD1. The V gene end was trimmed by 4 bases and the J gene end by 9 bases; junction bases not matched to a gene: 10. The CDR3 is 15 amino acids. Germline lookup yields CDR1 KGHDR and CDR2 SFDVKD. The CDR3 nucleotides are TGTGCCACCAGTGACACAGGGGTGGCTTTGTGGGAGCTGTTTTTT. Translating it yields CATSDTGVALWELFF.

This chain connects TRBV11-3 to TRBJ2-1; TRBD1 or TRBD2 may be the D gene (5 bases each). CDR1 and CDR2 (germline): SGHNT, YENEEA. This CDR3 comprises 14 residues. V was pared by 5 bases and J by 7 bases, with 15 bases between. In DNA, the CDR3 is TGTGCCAGCAGCGAACCCAGCTGGGGGAATGAGCAGTTCTTC. Translation gives CASSEPSWGNEQFF.

V gene TRBV6-2 or TRBV6-3 combines with J gene TRBJ2-7; 9 bases match TRBD1. The CDR3 extends over 13 amino acids. V dropped 6 bases and J dropped 12; count of bases not matched to a gene: 12. Germline CDR1 MNHEY, CDR2 SVGEGT. CDR3 nucleotides: TGTGCCAGCAGCAATACCCGGGACAGGGATAGGTACTTC. It translates to CASSNTRDRDRYF.

This clone was counted a few times. The chain is built from TRBV13 and TRBJ2-1; D remains unclear. This CDR3 has 13 residues. Germline values: CDR1 PRHDT, CDR2 FYEKMQ (reference sequence). Trimming pared 1 base from V and 4 bases from J, leaving 5 bases between. The CDR3 loop reads CASSLVSYNEQFF. CDR3 sequence (DNA): TGTGCCAGCAGCTTAGTCAGTTACAATGAGCAGTTCTTC.

The chain couples TRBV7-9 to TRBJ1-4; D may be TRBD1 (6 bases). V was shortened by 5 bases and J by 4 bases, with 11 bases between the two germline ends. CDR3 length: 14 amino acids. The germline gives CDR1 SEHNR, CDR2 FQNEAQ (reference sequence). The CDR3 loop reads CASSPGQLNEKLFF. DNA for the CDR3: TGTGCCAGCAGCCCAGGACAGCTTAATGAAAAACTGTTTTTT.

This chain joins TRBV4-2 and TRBJ1-1; a weak D match, TRBD1 (6 bases). The V end was cut by 3 bases, the J end by 1 base, with 18 bases between. There are 17 residues in the CDR3. The germline CDR1 and CDR2 sequences are LGHNA and YNFKEQ. The CDR3 nucleotides are TGTGCCAGCAGCCAGATCCCTTTTGGACAGAAGAACACTGAAGCTTTCTTT. It translates to CASSQIPFGQKNTEAFF.

The chain employs TRBV2 and TRBJ2-5; TRBD1 matches 9 bases. V lost 6 bases and J lost 2; bases outside the gene matches: 1. The germline CDR1 and CDR2 sequences are SNHLY and FYNNEI. This CDR3 contains 13 residues. Written as DNA, the CDR3 is TGTGCCAGCAGGGACAGGGGTCAAGAGACCCAGTACTTC. It yields the protein CASRDRGQETQYF.

The chain has TRBV5-1 and TRBJ2-7, with 9 bases aligning to TRBD1. The germline V gene has CDR1 SGHRS and CDR2 YFSETQ. The CDR3 covers 13 residues. The V and J ends lost 5 bases and 4 bases, in that order; junction bases with no gene match: 4. CDR3 protein: CASSSGTGYEQYF. In nucleotides, the CDR3 is TGCGCCAGCAGTTCTGGGACAGGGTACGAGCAGTACTTC.

CDR3 residues: CASSLGHNLGNQPQHF. CDR3 nucleotide sequence: TGTGCCAGCAGCTTAGGACACAACCTCGGCAATCAGCCCCAGCATTTT. The genes are TRBV7-9 and TRBJ1-5, with D unresolved. The CDR3 has 16 amino acids. CDR1 and CDR2 from the germline V gene are SEHNR and FQNEAQ (reference sequence). V lost 1 base and J lost 2, with 12 bases in between.

This clone was seen only once. This chain links TRBV7-2 with TRBJ1-2, with no clear D. The ends were cut back, 1 base at V and 5 bases at J, with 5 bases in the middle. Germline assignment: CDR1 SGHTA and CDR2 FQGNSA. The CDR3 contains 12 residues. The CDR3 DNA reads TGTGCCAGCAGCTTAGTGCCATATGGCTACACCTTC. Amino acids: CASSLVPYGYTF. Filled out from reference TRBV7-2 and TRBJ1-2, the complete variable domain reads GAGVSQSPSNKVTEKGKDVELRCDPISGHTALYWYRQSLGQGLEFLIYFQGNSAPDKSGLPSDRFSAERTGGSVSTLTIQRTQQEDSAVYLCASSLVPYGYTFGSGTRLTVV.

The chain uses TRBV7-2 and TRBJ2-2; TRBD2 matches 9 bases. CDR1 SGHTA and CDR2 FQGNSA come from the germline V gene. The V segment lost 7 bases and the J segment 5 bases; nucleotides outside the gene matches: 11. The CDR3 is 16 amino acids. In DNA, the CDR3 is TGTGCCAGCATCCAGAGCGGGGGGCCGGGGACCGGGGAGCTGTTTTTT. Its translation: CASIQSGGPGTGELFF.